This paragraph reports one T cell receptor (beta chain). The trim removed 2 bases at V and 13 bases at J, leaving 10 bases unmatched. The CDR3 has 13 residues. CDR1 is MDHEN and CDR2 is SYDVKM in the germline V gene. This entry is derived from a study of cytomegalovirus exposure and HLA in healthy donors. 13 Jbeta primers and 60 Vbeta primers were used for the PCR. The protocol was immunoSEQ multiplex PCR, while the TCRdb copy is restricted to in-frame clones and leaves out a portion. The data contain 85,000 to 90,000 clones, approximately 65% of them seen just once; the ten biggest clones take up around 1.9%.

The J gene is TRBJ1-2, the V gene TRBV28; 7 bases align to TRBD1. Sequencing used PBMCs. The clonotype comes from a young man in good health and CMV-seronegative. This CDR3 is CASSLEGGVRCTF. In DNA, the CDR3 is TGTGCCAGCAGTTTAGAAGGGGGCGTACGCTGCACCTTC.